This T cell receptor beta chain was sequenced during a study of cytomegalovirus exposure and HLA in healthy donors. Primers included in the PCR were 60 Vbeta and 13 Jbeta primers. The protocol was immunoSEQ multiplex PCR, while the TCRdb copy is restricted to in-frame clones and leaves out a portion. The data show 120,000 to 150,000 clones, about 80% seen once. Germline assignment: CDR1 SGHNT and CDR2 YYREEE (reference sequence). V lost 4 bases to trimming and J lost 5 bases, with 13 bases between them. This CDR3 contains 14 residues. This TCR was recovered from a male donor in good health and CMV-seropositive. Sequenced sample: PBMCs. This chain connects TRBV5-4 to TRBJ2-4; D gene ambiguous. The CDR3 loop is CASSLGDSQNIQYF. The CDR3 nucleotides read TGTGCCAGCAGCCTGGGCGACTCCCAAAACATTCAGTACTTC.